The subject of this entry is one T cell receptor (beta chain). In the original processing: Amplification of reference gene primers was used by the study to estimate nucleated cell counts. Sequenced by immunoSEQ multiplex PCR; TCRdb stores in-frame clones only, minus some. The V and J calls and clone size come from that table; D and trimming were worked out from the DNA. This table holds about 120,000 clones, around four fifths found once. These data come from a study of blood T cell repertoires in COVID-19. Whole-study context: The United States, Italy and Spain were the sources of the acute and convalescent COVID-19 samples. Nucleic acid was either cDNA or gDNA, and it came from T cells, B-cell-depleted T cells, or PBMCs.

The CDR3 runs to 13 residues. The germline V and J ends were trimmed by 2 bases and 14 bases, with 16 bases remaining between them. Per the germline V gene, CDR1 is SGHTA and CDR2 is FQGNSA. The material sequenced was peripheral blood. The sequence was obtained from a man aged 30-40 years with acute or convalescent COVID-19. The rearrangement links TRBV7-2 to TRBJ2-1; D is possibly TRBD2 (5 bases). CDR3 in DNA: TGTGCCAGCAGCTTATCGCCGGGGAGCTATGAGTTCTTC. Its translation: CASSLSPGSYEFF.